This TCR beta chain was observed in a study of radiation and T cells in renal cell carcinoma. Libraries were prepared by immunoSEQ multiplex PCR; TCRdb keeps only in-frame clonotypes and omits some of them. The table has roughly 90,000 clones, around four fifths seen once. Time point of the sample: blood 4 weeks post-SBRT, at nephrectomy. The treatment is: 15 Gy SBRT to primary tumor, nephrectomy 4 weeks later. This material consisted of blood, taken from a patient whose treatment included radiotherapy and nephrectomy. This TCR was sampled from a man aged 45 to 65 with renal cell carcinoma.

This CDR3 reads CASSSGLAGGTYEQYF. For the CDR3, the DNA is TGCGCCAGCAGCTCGGGACTAGCGGGAGGTACCTACGAGCAGTACTTC. The rearrangement joins TRBV5-1 to TRBJ2-7; 15 bases line up with TRBD2. V lost 3 bases, J lost 2 bases, and 3 bases stayed unmatched. This CDR3 has 16 amino acids. The germline V gene encodes CDR1 SGHRS and CDR2 YFSETQ.